These T cell receptor beta chains were read from a single sample in a study of early T cells in non-severe SARS-CoV-2 infection. Using its own MiXCR run on the 5' RACE reads, TCRdb lists one record per CDR3 protein. The sample shows approximately 70,000 distinct CDR3 sequences, approximately 12% of them seen only once. Sequenced: whole blood. These receptors originate from an adult who was a healthcare worker with PCR-confirmed SARS-CoV-2 infection or an uninfected control (not recorded which). Both conserved end residues are part of each CDR3. Each record gives: CDR3 DNA, CDR3 protein, V gene, D gene, clone size, J gene. A D gene is named only where the DNA matches it firmly. The size of a clone is reported for some rows only, either as once, few or many, or as a class for expanded clones.

cdr3_nt: TGTGCCAGCAGGGGGACAGTTAACACTGAAGCTTTCTTT
cdr3_aa: CASRGTVNTEAFF
v_call: TRBV6-1
d_call: TRBD1
clone_size: many
j_call: TRBJ1-1

cdr3_nt: TGTGCCAGTAGTCCAGCGCCGGCTTGGCCCCGGGAGCTGTTTTTT
cdr3_aa: CASSPAPAWPRELFF
v_call: TRBV19
d_call: .
clone_size: .
j_call: TRBJ2-2

cdr3_nt: TGTGCCAGGTCACGGGTCAGCTCCTACAATGAGCAGTTCTTC
cdr3_aa: CARSRVSSYNEQFF
v_call: TRBV27
d_call: .
clone_size: few
j_call: TRBJ2-1

cdr3_nt: TGTGCCAGCAGTTTCGGTCGGCCGGCGACCCAGTACTTC
cdr3_aa: CASSFGRPATQYF
v_call: TRBV27
d_call: .
clone_size: many
j_call: TRBJ2-5

cdr3_nt: TGTGCCACCAGCGGTGACAGGGGTCAGCCCCAGCATTTT
cdr3_aa: CATSGDRGQPQHF
v_call: TRBV15
d_call: TRBD1
clone_size: few
j_call: TRBJ1-5

cdr3_nt: TGTGCCAGCAGCTCAGGGAGGGAGTACAATGAGCAGTTCTTC
cdr3_aa: CASSSGREYNEQFF
v_call: TRBV9
d_call: TRBD2
clone_size: few
j_call: TRBJ2-1

cdr3_nt: TGTGCCAGCAGCTGGCAGGGCGGATCCTACAATGAGCAGTTCTTC
cdr3_aa: CASSWQGGSYNEQFF
v_call: TRBV7-3
d_call: .
clone_size: .
j_call: TRBJ2-1

cdr3_nt: TGTGCCAGCAGCGGACGGAACGCCCCGAGTACGCAGTATTTT
cdr3_aa: CASSGRNAPSTQYF
v_call: TRBV9
d_call: .
clone_size: few
j_call: TRBJ2-3

cdr3_nt: TGTGCCAGCAAAAGAGGACAATACAATGAGCAGTTCTTC
cdr3_aa: CASKRGQYNEQFF
v_call: TRBV7-6
d_call: .
clone_size: few
j_call: TRBJ2-1

cdr3_nt: TGTGCCAGCAGCTATAGACAGGGTGAAGCTTTCTTT
cdr3_aa: CASSYRQGEAFF
v_call: TRBV13
d_call: TRBD1
clone_size: .
j_call: TRBJ1-1

cdr3_nt: TGTGTCAGCAGTCCAATACCCGGGTCCTACGAGCAGTACTTC
cdr3_aa: CVSSPIPGSYEQYF
v_call: TRBV7-6
d_call: .
clone_size: once
j_call: TRBJ2-7

cdr3_nt: TGTGCCAGCAGTTCCTCGTGGAACCAAGAGACCCAGTACTTC
cdr3_aa: CASSSSWNQETQYF
v_call: TRBV2
d_call: .
clone_size: .
j_call: TRBJ2-5

cdr3_nt: TGCAGTGCTGTGAGGGATTCTAGCACAGATACGCAGTATTTT
cdr3_aa: CSAVRDSSTDTQYF
v_call: TRBV20-1
d_call: .
clone_size: few
j_call: TRBJ2-3

cdr3_nt: TGTGCCAGCAGCTTGGCAGGGGGAGATACGCAGTATTTT
cdr3_aa: CASSLAGGDTQYF
v_call: TRBV5-6
d_call: TRBD1
clone_size: few
j_call: TRBJ2-3

cdr3_nt: TGTGCCAGCAGAAACTCTCCAGGCCATGGCTACACCTTC
cdr3_aa: CASRNSPGHGYTF
v_call: TRBV2
d_call: .
clone_size: .
j_call: TRBJ1-2

cdr3_nt: TGTGCCAGCATCGTCGGGATTGGAGACACTGAAGCTTTCTTT
cdr3_aa: CASIVGIGDTEAFF
v_call: TRBV6-6
d_call: .
clone_size: many
j_call: TRBJ1-1

cdr3_nt: TGCGCCAGCAGCCGGACAGCTCAAGAGACCCAGTACTTC
cdr3_aa: CASSRTAQETQYF
v_call: TRBV4-1
d_call: .
clone_size: .
j_call: TRBJ2-5

cdr3_nt: TGTGCCAGCAGTCTCCTGGGGACAGTGATTAACTATGGCTACACCTTC
cdr3_aa: CASSLLGTVINYGYTF
v_call: TRBV6-6
d_call: TRBD1
clone_size: few
j_call: TRBJ1-2

cdr3_nt: TGTGCCAGCAGCCAAGAAAATGAAAAACTGTTTTTT
cdr3_aa: CASSQENEKLFF
v_call: TRBV3-1
d_call: .
clone_size: many
j_call: TRBJ1-4